This T cell receptor beta chain was recorded in a study of T cells in Graves' hyperthyroidism and ophthalmopathy. Diagnoses rested on clinical symptoms, serum thyroxine and TRAb, thyroid ultrasound and orbital computed tomography. Overall study results and limits: Before onset, by a median of approximately 5.9 months, the model predicted ophthalmopathy.

Details on this clonotype: Antigen specificity is unknown.

The CDR3 length is 16 residues. V lost 0 bases to trimming and J lost 0 bases; unmatched junction nucleotides: 6. Germline-derived CDR1 and CDR2 are DFQATT and SNEGSKA (reference sequence). Amplified TCR beta CDR3 regions came from RNA transcripts. RT-PCR in the first round (using the HTBI primer set) targeted the TCR CDR3. TCRdb redid the calling of the multiplex PCR reads with MiXCR, one entry per CDR3 protein. The sample holds hundreds of thousands of distinct CDR3 sequences, 15% to 20% seen once. Sequencing used blood. The TCR was taken from a young woman with Graves' hyperthyroidism. J is TRBJ2-7 and V is TRBV20-1, with TRBD2 identical over 9 bases. The chain's CDR3 is CSARDNVAGVSYEQYF. CDR3 DNA: TGCAGTGCTAGAGATAATGTAGCGGGAGTCTCCTACGAGCAGTACTTC.